The 22 T cell receptor beta chains presented below share a single source sample, sequenced in a study of T cells in localized non-small cell lung cancer. TCRdb's copy holds only in-frame clones and misses some; the assay was immunoSEQ multiplex PCR. This table has some 30,000 clones, approximately 90% appearing once. Sequenced here: peripheral blood mononuclear cells, sampled before any cancer treatment. The receptors here all came from a female donor of 60 years or more with stage II lung adenocarcinoma.

This rearrangement joins TRBV25-1 to TRBJ2-7; 9 nucleotides align to TRBD1. The CDR3 is 15 residues long. Germline V gene lookup returns CDR1 MGHDK and CDR2 SYGVNS. The V and J ends lost 3 bases and 3 bases, in that order; junction bases with no gene match: 6. Written as DNA, the CDR3 is TGTGCCAGCAGTGACCCTGGGACAGGGTACTACGAGCAGTACTTC. Amino acid sequence: CASSDPGTGYYEQYF.

The chain joins TRBV29-1 to TRBJ2-7; D may be TRBD2 (7 bases). The V gene's germline CDR1 is SQVTM and CDR2 ANQGSEA. There are 14 residues in the CDR3. Deletions cut 6 bases from V and 5 bases from J, with 20 bases between. DNA for the CDR3: TGCAGCGTCTCTACGCGAGGGGGGGCAGACGAGCAGTACTTC. As protein: CSVSTRGGADEQYF.

The J gene is TRBJ1-3, the V gene TRBV2, with unresolved D. CDR3 length: 12 amino acids. The germline V gene has CDR1 SNHLY and CDR2 FYNNEI. The germline V and J ends were trimmed by 7 bases and 0 bases, with 4 bases remaining between them. CDR3 sequence reads: CASKDSGNTIYF. As DNA, the CDR3 is TGTGCCAGCAAGGACTCTGGAAACACCATATATTTT.

The chain joins TRBV6-5 to TRBJ1-1; D is ambiguous. Germline CDR1 reads MNHEY; CDR2 reads SVGAGI. The length of the CDR3 is 12 residues. V shed 5 bases and J shed 5 bases, with 9 bases lying between them. CDR3 nucleotides: TGTGCCAGCAGTGCCGGATTTACTGAAGCTTTCTTT. It yields the protein CASSAGFTEAFF.

The chain links TRBV19 to TRBJ2-2; 7 bases fit TRBD1. Germline loops: CDR1 LNHDA, CDR2 SQIVND (reference sequence). This CDR3 contains 14 residues. Trimming at V came to 3 bases and at J to 5 bases, leaving 3 bases not matched to a gene. CDR3 DNA: TGTGCCAGTAGTATGCAGGGGGTGACCGGGGAGCTGTTTTTT. Its protein is CASSMQGVTGELFF. Based on the CDR3 plus reference TRBV19 and TRBJ2-2, the full variable domain is DGGITQSPKYLFRKEGQNVTLSCEQNLNHDAMYWYRQDPGQGLRLIYYSQIVNDFQKGDIAEGYSVSREKKESFPLTVTSAQKNPTAFYLCASSMQGVTGELFFGEGSRLTVL.

The gene calls are TRBV6-5 and TRBJ1-4; the D is unclear. Germline lookup yields CDR1 MNHEY and CDR2 SVGAGI. Trimming took 6 bases from V and 0 from J, leaving 8 bases between them. The CDR3 runs to 14 residues. The CDR3 sequence is CASRPRPTNEKLFF. The CDR3 nucleotides read TGTGCCAGCAGGCCCCGGCCAACTAATGAAAAACTGTTTTTT.

This clone was found once. The chain recombines TRBV14 with TRBJ2-5; D may be TRBD1 or TRBD2 (5 bases each). Germline values: CDR1 SGHDN, CDR2 FVKESK. V lost 3 bases and J 2 bases, leaving 13 bases between the germline ends. The CDR3 length is 15 residues. Written as DNA, the CDR3 is TGTGCCAGCAGCCACCCTCGAGGGGTTCAAGAGACCCAGTACTTC. This sequence encodes CASSHPRGVQETQYF.

This rearrangement joins TRBV27 to TRBJ1-1, with D perhaps matching TRBD1 (5 bases). This CDR3 has 15 amino acids. V was cut by 4 bases and J by 3 bases, with 15 bases left in between. The germline CDR1 and CDR2 sequences are MNHEY and SMNVEV (reference sequence). CDR3 nucleotide sequence: TGTGCCAGCAGTTCCCGCGCCCGACAGCACACTGAAGCTTTCTTT. Encoded protein: CASSSRARQHTEAFF.

The chain is built from TRBV21-1 and TRBJ2-3; TRBD1, as called in the table, went unchecked against the DNA. TRBV21-1 is labeled a pseudogene. This CDR3 is built from 16 residues. The CDR3 bases are TGTGCCAGCATCGAAAGGAGGGGGGACAGCTTGGCACCGCAGTATTTT. It encodes CASIERRGDSLAPQYF.

The rearrangement links TRBV25-1 to TRBJ2-5; 8 nucleotides match TRBD1. The V gene end was trimmed by 2 bases and the J gene end by 4 bases; junction bases not matched to a gene: 3. The CDR3 loop spans 14 amino acids. Germline V CDR1 and CDR2: MGHDK, SYGVNS. CDR3 sequence: CASSEIQGGETQYF. The DNA of the CDR3 is TGTGCCAGCAGTGAAATACAGGGGGGAGAGACCCAGTACTTC.

The chain couples TRBV18 to TRBJ2-7; D not resolved. V was shortened by 6 bases and J by 6 bases, with 12 bases between the two germline ends. Germline loops: CDR1 KGHSH, CDR2 LQKENI. CDR3 size: 12 residues. CDR3 DNA sequence: TGTGCCAGCTCCCCTTCAGGTGCCGAGCAGTACTTC. Its translation: CASSPSGAEQYF.

The V call is TRBV5-1, the J call TRBJ1-4; maybe TRBD1 (6 bases). The length of the CDR3 is 15 residues. The germline gives CDR1 SGHRS, CDR2 YFSETQ. The V and J ends lost 4 bases and 4 bases respectively, with 14 bases between them. CDR3 protein: CASSPGGQINEKLFF. CDR3 nucleotide sequence: TGCGCCAGCAGCCCGGGAGGACAGATTAATGAAAAACTGTTTTTT.

The V gene is TRBV11-2, the J gene TRBJ2-7; unclear D gene. Deletions cut 5 bases from V and 2 bases from J, with 16 bases between. This CDR3 region has 15 residues. CDR1 and CDR2 (germline): SGHAT, FQNNGV. The CDR3 region is CASSGLGQRTYEQYF. The CDR3 DNA reads as TGTGCCAGCAGCGGATTAGGGCAGAGGACCTACGAGCAGTACTTC.

The gene calls are TRBV30 and TRBJ2-1, with D unresolved. Trimming stripped 0 bases from V and 0 bases from J, with 6 bases between. Per germline, CDR1 GTSNPN and CDR2 SVGIG (reference sequence). CDR3 length: 14 residues. The CDR3 bases are TGTGCCTGGAGTGTAGGATACTCCTACAATGAGCAGTTCTTC. Residues: CAWSVGYSYNEQFF.

V usage is TRBV5-4 and J usage is TRBJ1-1; the D gene is possibly TRBD1 (6 bases). The CDR3 is 18 residues long. Trimming took off 5 bases at V and 1 base at J, with 24 bases between the two ends. The V gene's germline CDR1 is SGHNT and CDR2 YYREEE (reference sequence). CDR3 sequence (DNA): TGTGCCAGCAGAGCCCAACAGGGATTCTCTTTACCGAACACTGAAGCTTTCTTT. It encodes CASRAQQGFSLPNTEAFF.

This rearrangement joins TRBV2 to TRBJ1-5; D is uncertain. CDR1 and CDR2 from the germline V gene are SNHLY and FYNNEI. Deletions cut 3 bases from V and 3 bases from J, with 6 bases between. This CDR3 has 13 residues. Here the CDR3 reads CASSEGPNQPQHF. In DNA, the CDR3 is TGTGCCAGCAGTGAGGGTCCCAATCAGCCCCAGCATTTT.

The chain is built from TRBV28 and TRBJ1-5, with 9 nucleotides matching TRBD1. Germline CDR1 is MDHEN and CDR2 is SYDVKM. The J segment lost 6 bases and the V segment lost 6 bases, leaving 6 bases of the junction unmatched. This CDR3 region has 14 residues. The CDR3 protein is CASSRQGGGQPQHF. CDR3 nucleotides: TGTGCCAGCAGCAGACAGGGGGGCGGTCAGCCCCAGCATTTT.

The genes are TRBV6-4 and TRBJ1-2; D remains unclear. Per the germline V gene, CDR1 is MRHNA and CDR2 is SNTAGT. V was trimmed by 3 bases and J by 0 bases, leaving 17 bases between them. The CDR3 spans 17 residues. Written as DNA, the CDR3 is TGTGCCAGCAGTGAAGGAACCGAGCCAGGAACTAACTATGGCTACACCTTC. Its translation is CASSEGTEPGTNYGYTF.

The chain links TRBV6-6 to TRBJ1-5, with D uncertain. Germline CDR1 reads MNHNY; CDR2 reads SVGAGI (reference sequence). V lost 7 bases to trimming and J lost 1 base, with 14 bases between them. This CDR3 is built from 15 residues. The DNA for the CDR3 is TGTGCCAGCAACATATTTAAGGGAAGCAATCAGCCCCAGCATTTT. Encoded protein: CASNIFKGSNQPQHF.

This clone was picked up one time. The V call is TRBV7-2, the J call TRBJ2-6, with unresolved D. V lost 8 bases and J lost 0, with 14 bases in between. CDR1 and CDR2 from the germline V gene are SGHTA and FQGNSA. The CDR3 consists of 16 residues. Here the CDR3 DNA reads TGTGCCAGCGCCCCCCAGGCTAGCTCTGGGGCCAACGTCCTGACTTTC. Encoded protein: CASAPQASSGANVLTF.

V and J are TRBV9 and TRBJ2-7; possible D gene TRBD2, 6 bases. V dropped 1 base and J dropped 5 bases, with 13 bases sitting between them. The germline gives CDR1 SGDLS, CDR2 YYNGEE. The CDR3 has 14 residues. The CDR3 sequence is CASSVIGGSDEQYF. The CDR3 coding sequence is TGTGCCAGCAGCGTAATAGGAGGGTCGGACGAGCAGTACTTC.

This clone has just a few counts. V is TRBV7-6 and J is TRBJ1-6, with TRBD1 matching over 7 bases. Unmatched junction bases numbered 11, after V lost 5 bases and J lost 7 bases. From germline, CDR1 is SGHVS and CDR2 FNYEAQ. The CDR3 is made up of 16 amino acids. CDR3 coding DNA: TGTGCCAGCAGCCCCTCTTCGGGACAGTCAAATTCACCCCTCCACTTT. Its translation is CASSPSSGQSNSPLHF.